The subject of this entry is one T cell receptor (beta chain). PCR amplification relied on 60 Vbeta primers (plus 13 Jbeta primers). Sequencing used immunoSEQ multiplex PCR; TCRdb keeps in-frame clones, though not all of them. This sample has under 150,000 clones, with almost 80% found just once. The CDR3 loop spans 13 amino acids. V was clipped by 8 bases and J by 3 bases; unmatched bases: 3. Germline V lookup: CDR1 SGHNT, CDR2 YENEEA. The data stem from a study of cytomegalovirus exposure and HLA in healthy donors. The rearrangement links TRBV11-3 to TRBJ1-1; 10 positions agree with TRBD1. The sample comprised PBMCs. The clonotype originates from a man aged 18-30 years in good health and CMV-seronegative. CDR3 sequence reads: CASGQGGDTEAFF. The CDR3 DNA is TGTGCCAGCGGACAGGGGGGGGACACTGAAGCTTTCTTT. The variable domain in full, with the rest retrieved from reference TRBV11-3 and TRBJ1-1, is EAGVVQSPRYKIIEKKQPVAFWCNPISGHNTLYWYLQNLGQGPELLIRYENEEAVDDSQLPKDRFSAERLKGVDSTLKIQPAELGDSAVYLCASGQGGDTEAFFGQGTRLTVV.